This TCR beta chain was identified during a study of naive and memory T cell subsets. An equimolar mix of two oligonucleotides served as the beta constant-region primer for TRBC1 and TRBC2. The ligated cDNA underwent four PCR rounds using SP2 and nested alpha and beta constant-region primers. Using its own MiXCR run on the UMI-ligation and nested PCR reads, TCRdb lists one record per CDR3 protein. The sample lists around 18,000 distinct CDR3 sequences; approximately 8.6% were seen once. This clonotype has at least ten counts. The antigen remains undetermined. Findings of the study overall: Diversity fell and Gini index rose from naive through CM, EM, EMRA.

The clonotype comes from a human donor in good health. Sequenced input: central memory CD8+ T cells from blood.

CDR3 sequence: CASSQGAGELFF. Here the CDR3 DNA reads TGTGCCAGCAGTCAGGGGGCGGGGGAGCTGTTTTTT. The chain is built from TRBV6-5 and TRBJ2-2; 8 nucleotides agree with TRBD1. Germline-derived CDR1 and CDR2 are MNHEY and SVGAGI. The CDR3 is 12 amino acids. Trimming at V came to 5 bases and at J to 8 bases, leaving 1 base not matched to a gene.